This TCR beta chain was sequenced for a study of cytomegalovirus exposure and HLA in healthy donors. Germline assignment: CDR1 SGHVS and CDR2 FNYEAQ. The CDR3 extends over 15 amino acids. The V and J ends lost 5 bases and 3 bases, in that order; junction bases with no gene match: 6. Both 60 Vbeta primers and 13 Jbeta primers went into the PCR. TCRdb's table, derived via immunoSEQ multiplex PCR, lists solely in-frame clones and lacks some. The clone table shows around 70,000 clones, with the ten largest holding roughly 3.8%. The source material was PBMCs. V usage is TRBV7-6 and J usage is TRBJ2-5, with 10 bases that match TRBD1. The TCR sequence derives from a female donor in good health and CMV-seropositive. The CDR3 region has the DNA TGTGCCAGCAGCCCAAGGACAGGGGGAAAAGAGACCCAGTACTTC. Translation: CASSPRTGGKETQYF. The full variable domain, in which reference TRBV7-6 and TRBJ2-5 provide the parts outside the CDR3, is GAGVSQSPRYKVTKRGQDVALRCDPISGHVSLYWYRQALGQGPEFLTYFNYEAQQDKSGLPNDRFSAERPEGSISTLTIQRTEQRDSAMYRCASSPRTGGKETQYFGPGTRLLVL.